These T cell receptor beta chains were read from a single sample in a study of cytomegalovirus exposure and HLA in healthy donors. The data were produced by immunoSEQ multiplex PCR, yet TCRdb's version contains in-frame clones alone and is incomplete. The sample lists approximately 100,000 clones; about four fifths were seen once. The sample taken for sequencing was PBMCs. These receptors all come from a female donor in good health and CMV-seropositive. The CDR3 runs from the conserved cysteine through the conserved F or W. Fields, in order: J gene, V gene, D gene, CDR3 length, clone size, CDR3 DNA, CDR3 protein. A D gene is named only where the DNA matches it firmly. A clone size is listed for some rows: how often the clone was seen (once, few, many), or a class if it is expanded.

TRBJ1-1 | TRBV20-1 | . | 11 | . | TGCAGTGCTAGAGCAAGCCGTGAAGCTTTCTTT | CSARASREAFF
TRBJ1-5 | TRBV19 | TRBD1 | 16 | . | TGTGCCAGTAGTATACCGGACAGGGGAAGCAATCAGCCCCAGCATTTT | CASSIPDRGSNQPQHF
TRBJ2-7 | TRBV2 | TRBD1 | 15 | . | TGTGCCAGCAGACCACGACAGGGGAGCTCCTACGAGCAGTACTTC | CASRPRQGSSYEQYF
TRBJ2-4 | TRBV28 | . | 15 | . | TGTGCCAGCAGTTTACCGGGGAAGTCTAAAAACATTCAGTACTTC | CASSLPGKSKNIQYF
TRBJ2-7 | TRBV11-2 | TRBD2 | 18 | . | TGTGCCAGCAACCCCGGAGTAGCGGGAGTAGATGACTACTACGAGCAGTACTTC | CASNPGVAGVDDYYEQYF
TRBJ2-2 | TRBV4-1 | . | 14 | . | TGCGCCAGCAGCCAAGCTACAGGGTCCGGGGAGCTGTTTTTT | CASSQATGSGELFF
TRBJ2-7 | TRBV18 | . | 13 | . | . | CASSPSVGTGSNF
TRBJ1-2 | TRBV30 | TRBD1 | 16 | . | TGTGCCTGGAGGCAACAGGGGGCGCAGGCTAACTATGGCTACACCTTC | CAWRQQGAQANYGYTF
TRBJ2-3 | TRBV7-9 | . | 14 | few | TGTTCCAGCAGCTTAGCGATACCGGCAGATACGCAGTATTTT | CSSSLAIPADTQYF
TRBJ2-1 | TRBV6-5 | . | 15 | . | TGTGCCAGCAGTTACTCCTGGCAGGGCAAGCATGAGCAGTTCTTC | CASSYSWQGKHEQFF
TRBJ2-1 | TRBV18 | TRBD1 | 14 | . | TGTGCCAGCTCACCGGGACAGGGGAGCAATGAGCAGTTCTTC | CASSPGQGSNEQFF
TRBJ2-1 | TRBV5-1 | TRBD1 | 14 | . | TGCGCCAGCAGCTTTGGGACAGGACAAAATGAGCAGTTCTTC | CASSFGTGQNEQFF
TRBJ2-2 | TRBV9 | . | 14 | . | TGTGCCAGCAGCGTAGCCAGAAACACCGGGGAGCTGTTTTTT | CASSVARNTGELFF
TRBJ2-6 | TRBV2 | . | 16 | . | TGTGCCAGCAGCGACAGGAACCTATCGGGGGCCAACGTCCTGACTTTC | CASSDRNLSGANVLTF
TRBJ2-1 | TRBV19 | . | 12 | . | TGTGCCAGTAGCATACTAAGGGGTGAGCAGTTCTTC | CASSILRGEQFF
TRBJ2-1 | TRBV5-4 | TRBD1 | 18 | few | TGTGCCAGCAGCTCGTTTTCGGGGACAGCAAGTTCCTACAATGAGCAGTTCTTC | CASSSFSGTASSYNEQFF
TRBJ1-2 | TRBV10-2 | TRBD1 | 12 | . | TGCGCCAGCACGGGACAGGGCAGAGGCTACACCTTC | CASTGQGRGYTF
TRBJ1-6 | TRBV9 | . | 15 | . | TGTGCCAGCAGCTCTGGTCAGGGTCATAATTCACCCCTCCACTTT | CASSSGQGHNSPLHF
TRBJ2-1 | TRBV11-3 | TRBD2 | 16 | . | TGTGCCAGCAGCTTGGCTAGCGGTAGCTCCTACAATGAGCAGTTCTTC | CASSLASGSSYNEQFF
TRBJ1-4 | TRBV5-1 | TRBD1 | 14 | once | TGCGCCAGCAGCTTGGGGCAGGGGGCGGAAAAACTGTTTTTT | CASSLGQGAEKLFF
TRBJ2-1 | TRBV30 | TRBD1 | 14 | . | TGTGCCTGGAGGTATTGGGGACAGTACAATGAGCAGTTCTTC | CAWRYWGQYNEQFF
TRBJ2-7 | TRBV7-2 | TRBD2 | 14 | . | TGTGCCAGCAGCTCGGGACTAGCACCCTACGAGCAGTACTTC | CASSSGLAPYEQYF
TRBJ1-3 | TRBV4-3 | TRBD1 | 14 | . | TGCGCCAGCAGCCCGACAGGGACTGGAAACACCATATATTTT | CASSPTGTGNTIYF
TRBJ2-1 | TRBV19 | TRBD1 | 15 | . | TGTGCCAGTATTCACCGGGACAGGGAAGACAATGAGCAGTTCTTC | CASIHRDREDNEQFF
TRBJ2-1 | TRBV10-3 | . | 12 | once | TGTGCCATCCGGCGGGTCGATGATGAGCAGTTCTTC | CAIRRVDDEQFF
TRBJ2-1 | TRBV10-1 | TRBD2 | 15 | . | TGCGCCAGCAGCCCCTCCGGGACTAGCGAGAAAGAGCAGTTCTTC | CASSPSGTSEKEQFF
TRBJ1-1 | TRBV28 | TRBD1 | 15 | once | TGTGCCAGCAGTACACGGACAGGGATTAGTAGCGAAACTTTCTTT | CASSTRTGISSETFF
TRBJ2-1 | TRBV10-3 | . | 14 | . | TGTGCCATCAGTGAGTCGTTGAGGGACAATGAGCAGTTCTTC | CAISESLRDNEQFF